This T cell receptor (beta chain) was retrieved from a study of long-term antiretroviral therapy in people with HIV. Germline CDR1 MNHEY, CDR2 SMNVEV (reference sequence). V lost 6 bases and J 3 bases, leaving 11 bases between the germline ends. The CDR3 spans 13 residues. The assay, immunoSEQ v3.0, was run at survey level. Sequencing set out to capture roughly 40,000-55,000 T-cell genomes per sample. This table comes from immunoSEQ multiplex PCR, and its TCRdb copy is limited to in-frame clones, with some not included. There are 20,000 to 25,000 clones in the sample; around 80% occur only once, and under 20% lies in the top ten.

The TCR originated in a man younger than 35 with HIV. Source: unsorted PBMCs, taken 0.1 years before starting antiretroviral therapy. The gene calls are TRBV27 and TRBJ1-2; tentative D call: TRBD1 (5 bases). The CDR3 here is CASSPGGDYGYTF. In DNA form, the CDR3 reads TGTGCCAGCAGCCCCGGGGGGGACTATGGCTACACCTTC.